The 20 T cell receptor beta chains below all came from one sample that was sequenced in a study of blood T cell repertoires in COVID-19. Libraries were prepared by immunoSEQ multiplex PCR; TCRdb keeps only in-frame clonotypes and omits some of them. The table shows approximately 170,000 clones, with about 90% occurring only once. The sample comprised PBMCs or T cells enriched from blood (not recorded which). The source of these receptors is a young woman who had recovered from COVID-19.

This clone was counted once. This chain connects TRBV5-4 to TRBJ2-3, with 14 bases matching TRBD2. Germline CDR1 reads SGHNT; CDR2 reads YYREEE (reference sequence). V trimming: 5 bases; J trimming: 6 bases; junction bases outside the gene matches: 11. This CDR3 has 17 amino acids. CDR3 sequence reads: CASSTTPGLAGVDTQYF. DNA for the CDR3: TGTGCCAGCAGTACAACCCCGGGACTAGCGGGAGTGGATACGCAGTATTTT. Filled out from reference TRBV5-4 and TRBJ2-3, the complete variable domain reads ETGVTQSPTHLIKTRGQQVTLRCSSQSGHNTVSWYQQALGQGPQFIFQYYREEENGRGNFPPRFSGLQFPNYSSELNVNALELDDSALYLCASSTTPGLAGVDTQYFGPGTRLTVL.

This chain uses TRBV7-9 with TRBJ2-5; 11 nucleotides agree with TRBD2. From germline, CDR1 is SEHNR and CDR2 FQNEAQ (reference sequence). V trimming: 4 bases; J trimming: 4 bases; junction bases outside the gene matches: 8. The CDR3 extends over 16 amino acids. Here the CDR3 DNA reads TGTGCCAGCAGCTGGGGATTAGCGGGAGGGCGAGAGACCCAGTACTTC. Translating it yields CASSWGLAGGRETQYF.

The CDR3 spells CASSLGRDNEQFF. CDR3 sequence (DNA): TGTGCCAGCAGTTTAGGCAGGGACAATGAGCAGTTCTTC. The gene calls are TRBV28 and TRBJ2-1, with D tentatively TRBD1 (5 bases). The germline V and J ends were trimmed by 2 bases and 5 bases, with 7 bases remaining between them. The CDR3 loop spans 13 amino acids. Germline CDR1 and CDR2: MDHEN and SYDVKM.

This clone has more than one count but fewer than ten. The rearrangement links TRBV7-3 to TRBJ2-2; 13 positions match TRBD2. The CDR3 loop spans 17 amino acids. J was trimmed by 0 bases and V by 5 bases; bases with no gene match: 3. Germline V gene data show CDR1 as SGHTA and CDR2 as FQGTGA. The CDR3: CASSLTSGRPNTGELFF. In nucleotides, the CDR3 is TGTGCCAGCAGCCTGACTAGCGGGAGGCCGAACACCGGGGAGCTGTTTTTT.

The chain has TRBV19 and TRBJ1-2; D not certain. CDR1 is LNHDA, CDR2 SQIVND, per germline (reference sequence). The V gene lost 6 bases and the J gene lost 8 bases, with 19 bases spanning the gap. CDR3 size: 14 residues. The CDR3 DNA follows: TGTGCCAGTAGGGGCCCCTCGGGGAGAAGCGGCTACACCTTC. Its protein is CASRGPSGRSGYTF.

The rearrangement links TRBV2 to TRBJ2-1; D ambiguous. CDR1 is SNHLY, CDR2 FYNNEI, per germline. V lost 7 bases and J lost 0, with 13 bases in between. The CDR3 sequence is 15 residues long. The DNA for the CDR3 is TGTGCCAGCACCGAGGTACAAGGCTCCTACAATGAGCAGTTCTTC. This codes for CASTEVQGSYNEQFF.

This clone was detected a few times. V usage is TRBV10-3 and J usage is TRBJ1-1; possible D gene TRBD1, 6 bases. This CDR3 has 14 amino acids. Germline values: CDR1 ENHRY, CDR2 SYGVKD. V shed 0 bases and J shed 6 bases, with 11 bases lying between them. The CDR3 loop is CAISESKGGAEAFF. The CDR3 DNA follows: TGTGCCATCAGTGAGTCGAAGGGGGGGGCTGAAGCTTTCTTT.

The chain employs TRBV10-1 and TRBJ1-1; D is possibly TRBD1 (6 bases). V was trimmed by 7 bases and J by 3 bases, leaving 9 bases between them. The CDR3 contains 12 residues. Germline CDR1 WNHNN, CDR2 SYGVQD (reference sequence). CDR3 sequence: CASNRQDTEAFF. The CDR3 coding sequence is TGCGCCAGCAACCGACAGGACACTGAAGCTTTCTTT.

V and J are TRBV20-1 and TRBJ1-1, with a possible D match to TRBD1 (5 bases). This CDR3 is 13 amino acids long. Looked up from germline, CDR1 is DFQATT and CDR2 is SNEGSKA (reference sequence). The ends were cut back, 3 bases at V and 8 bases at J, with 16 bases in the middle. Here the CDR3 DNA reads TGCAGTGCTAGTTACCCTGGACAAGGCGAAGCTTTCTTT. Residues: CSASYPGQGEAFF.

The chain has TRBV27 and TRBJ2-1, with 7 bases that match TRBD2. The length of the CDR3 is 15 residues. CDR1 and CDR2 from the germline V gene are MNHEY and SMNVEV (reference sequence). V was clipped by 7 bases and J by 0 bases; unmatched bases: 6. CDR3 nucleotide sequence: TGTGCCAGCAAGGCGGCGGGAGACTCCTACAATGAGCAGTTCTTC. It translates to CASKAAGDSYNEQFF.

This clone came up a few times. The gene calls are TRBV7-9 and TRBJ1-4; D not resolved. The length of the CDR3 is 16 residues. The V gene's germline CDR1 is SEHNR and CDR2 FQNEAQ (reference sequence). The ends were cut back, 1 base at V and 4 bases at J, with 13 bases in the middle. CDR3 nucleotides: TGTGCCAGCAGCTTAGGGGAGTTGCAGATTAATGAAAAACTGTTTTTT. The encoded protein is CASSLGELQINEKLFF.

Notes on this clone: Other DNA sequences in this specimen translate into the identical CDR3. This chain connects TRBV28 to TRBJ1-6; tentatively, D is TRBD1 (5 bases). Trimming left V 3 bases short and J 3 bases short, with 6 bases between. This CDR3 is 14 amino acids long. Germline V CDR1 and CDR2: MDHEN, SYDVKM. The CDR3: CASSLGGYNSPLHF. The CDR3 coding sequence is TGTGCCAGCAGTTTGGGGGGCTATAATTCACCCCTCCACTTT.

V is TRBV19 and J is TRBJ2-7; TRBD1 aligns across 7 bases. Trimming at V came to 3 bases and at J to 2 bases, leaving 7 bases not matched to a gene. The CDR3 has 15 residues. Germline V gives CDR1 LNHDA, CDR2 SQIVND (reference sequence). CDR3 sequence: CASSIHGTDPYEQYF. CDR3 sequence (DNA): TGTGCCAGTAGTATTCACGGGACAGACCCCTACGAGCAGTACTTC.

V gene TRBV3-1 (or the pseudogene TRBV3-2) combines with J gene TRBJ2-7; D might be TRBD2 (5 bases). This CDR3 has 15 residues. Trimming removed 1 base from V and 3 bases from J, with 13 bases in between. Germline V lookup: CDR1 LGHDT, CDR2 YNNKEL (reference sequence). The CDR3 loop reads CASSQAVGVYYEQYF. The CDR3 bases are TGTGCCAGCAGCCAAGCAGTCGGGGTCTACTACGAGCAGTACTTC.

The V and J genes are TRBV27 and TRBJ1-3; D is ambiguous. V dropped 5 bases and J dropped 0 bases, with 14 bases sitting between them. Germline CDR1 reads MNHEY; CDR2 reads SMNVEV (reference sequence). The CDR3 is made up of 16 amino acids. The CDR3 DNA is TGTGCCAGCAGTAAGCGCGCCCCTGCCTCTGGAAACACCATATATTTT. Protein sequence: CASSKRAPASGNTIYF.

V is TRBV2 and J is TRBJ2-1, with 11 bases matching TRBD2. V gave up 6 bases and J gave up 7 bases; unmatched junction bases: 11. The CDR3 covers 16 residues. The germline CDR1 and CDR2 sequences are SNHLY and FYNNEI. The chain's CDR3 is CASSEPTSGSTNEQFF. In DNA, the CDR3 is TGTGCCAGCAGCGAGCCAACTAGCGGGAGCACGAATGAGCAGTTCTTC.

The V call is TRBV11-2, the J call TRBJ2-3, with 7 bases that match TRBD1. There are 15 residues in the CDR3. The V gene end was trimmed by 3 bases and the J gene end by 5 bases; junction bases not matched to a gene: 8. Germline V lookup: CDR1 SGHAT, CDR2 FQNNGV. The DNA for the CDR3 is TGTGCCAGCAGCTTGATAGGGGGCGGAATAGATACGCAGTATTTT. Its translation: CASSLIGGGIDTQYF. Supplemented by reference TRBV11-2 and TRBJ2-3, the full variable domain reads EAGVAQSPRYKIIEKRQSVAFWCNPISGHATLYWYQQILGQGPKLLIQFQNNGVVDDSQLPKDRFSAERLKGVDSTLKIQPAKLEDSAVYLCASSLIGGGIDTQYFGPGTRLTVL.

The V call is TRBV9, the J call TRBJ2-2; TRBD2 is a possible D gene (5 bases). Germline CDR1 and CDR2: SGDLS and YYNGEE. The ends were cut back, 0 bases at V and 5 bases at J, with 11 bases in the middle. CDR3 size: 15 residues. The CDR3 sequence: CASSVERQWTGELFF. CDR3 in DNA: TGTGCCAGCAGCGTAGAGCGGCAGTGGACCGGGGAGCTGTTTTTT. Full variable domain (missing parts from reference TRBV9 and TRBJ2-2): DSGVTQTPKHLITATGQRVTLRCSPRSGDLSVYWYQQSLDQGLQFLIQYYNGEERAKGNILERFSAQQFPDLHSELNLSSLELGDSALYFCASSVERQWTGELFFGEGSRLTVL.

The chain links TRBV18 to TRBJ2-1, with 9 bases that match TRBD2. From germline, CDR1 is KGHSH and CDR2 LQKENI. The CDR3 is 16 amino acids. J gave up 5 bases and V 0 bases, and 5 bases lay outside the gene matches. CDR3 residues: CASSPPLAGGNNEQFF. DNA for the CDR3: TGTGCCAGCTCACCACCGTTGGCGGGGGGGAACAATGAGCAGTTCTTC. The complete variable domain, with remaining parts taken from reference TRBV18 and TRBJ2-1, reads NAGVMQNPRHLVRRRGQEARLRCSPMKGHSHVYWYRQLPEEGLKFMVYLQKENIIDESGMPKERFSAEFPKEGPSILRIQQVVRGDSAAYFCASSPPLAGGNNEQFFGPGTRLTVL.

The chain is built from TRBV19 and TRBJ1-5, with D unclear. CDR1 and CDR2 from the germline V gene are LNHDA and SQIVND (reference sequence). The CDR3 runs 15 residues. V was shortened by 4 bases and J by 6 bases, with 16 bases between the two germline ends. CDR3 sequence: CASSTVDLPGQPQHF. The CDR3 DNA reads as TGTGCCAGTAGTACCGTCGACTTACCGGGTCAGCCCCAGCATTTT. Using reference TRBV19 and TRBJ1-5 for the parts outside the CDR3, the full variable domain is DGGITQSPKYLFRKEGQNVTLSCEQNLNHDAMYWYRQDPGQGLRLIYYSQIVNDFQKGDIAEGYSVSREKKESFPLTVTSAQKNPTAFYLCASSTVDLPGQPQHFGDGTRLSIL.